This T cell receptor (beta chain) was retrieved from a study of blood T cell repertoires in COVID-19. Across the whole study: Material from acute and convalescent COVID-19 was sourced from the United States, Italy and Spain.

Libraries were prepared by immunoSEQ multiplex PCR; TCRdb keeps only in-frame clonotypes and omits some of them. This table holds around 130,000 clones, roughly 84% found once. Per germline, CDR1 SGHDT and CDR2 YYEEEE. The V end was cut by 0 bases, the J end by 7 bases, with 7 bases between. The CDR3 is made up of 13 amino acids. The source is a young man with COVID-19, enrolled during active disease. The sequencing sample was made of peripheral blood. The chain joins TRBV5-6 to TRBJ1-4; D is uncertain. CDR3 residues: CASSLGGGEKLFF. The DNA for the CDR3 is TGTGCCAGCAGCTTGGGAGGAGGTGAAAAACTGTTTTTT.